These 9 T cell receptor beta chains share one sample of origin, sequenced in a study of shared clonotypes between healthy human individuals. The protocol was immunoSEQ multiplex PCR, while the TCRdb copy is restricted to in-frame clones and leaves out a portion. The table includes about 1 million clones, about 75% detected once. The sequenced sample was memory CD4+ T cells sorted from blood. Subset noted: CD45RA-negative fraction. The receptors derive from a man aged 18 to 30 in good health.

V usage is TRBV5-1 and J usage is TRBJ2-7; 11 bases align to TRBD2. The CDR3 is 15 amino acids. Per germline, CDR1 SGHRS and CDR2 YFSETQ. Trimming took 3 bases from V and 3 from J; bases not matched to a gene: 5. The CDR3 nucleotides read TGCGCCAGCAGCTCCGGGACTAGCGGCGACTACGAGCAGTACTTC. Amino acids: CASSSGTSGDYEQYF.

CDR3 sequence (DNA): TGTGCCTGGAGTAAGTTAGGGAGTCAGCCCCAGCATTTT. Residues: CAWSKLGSQPQHF. The chain couples TRBV30 to TRBJ1-5; D remains unclear. This CDR3 comprises 13 residues. V was cut by 2 bases and J by 6 bases, with 11 bases left in between. Germline values: CDR1 GTSNPN, CDR2 SVGIG (reference sequence).

For the CDR3, the DNA is TGCGCCAGCAGCTTGGGAAGTGGTGGTGAAGCTTTCTTT. As protein: CASSLGSGGEAFF. V usage is TRBV5-1 and J usage is TRBJ1-1, with D unresolved. The germline V and J ends were trimmed by 0 bases and 7 bases, with 10 bases remaining between them. There are 13 residues in the CDR3. Germline loops: CDR1 SGHRS, CDR2 YFSETQ.

V and J are TRBV18 and TRBJ2-7, with D unclear. In germline, CDR1 is KGHSH, CDR2 LQKENI. V lost 0 bases and J 1 base, leaving 10 bases between the germline ends. The CDR3 runs 15 residues. The CDR3 loop reads CASSPPLTASYEQYF. The CDR3 DNA reads as TGTGCCAGCTCACCACCGCTAACGGCTTCCTACGAGCAGTACTTC. Drawing the rest from reference TRBV18 and TRBJ2-7, the complete variable domain is NAGVMQNPRHLVRRRGQEARLRCSPMKGHSHVYWYRQLPEEGLKFMVYLQKENIIDESGMPKERFSAEFPKEGPSILRIQQVVRGDSAAYFCASSPPLTASYEQYFGPGTRLTVT.

The CDR3 region has the DNA TGTGCCAGCAGCGTAGACCCAGGGAAGGGCACAGATACGCAGTATTTT. Its translation: CASSVDPGKGTDTQYF. The rearrangement joins TRBV9 to TRBJ2-3, with D perhaps matching TRBD1 (5 bases). Germline CDR1 is SGDLS and CDR2 is YYNGEE. The germline V and J ends were trimmed by 0 bases and 1 base, with 12 bases remaining between them. The CDR3 loop spans 16 amino acids.

The chain links TRBV5-1 to TRBJ2-2, with unresolved D. V lost 7 bases and J lost 7, with 20 bases in between. This CDR3 comprises 15 residues. From germline, CDR1 is SGHRS and CDR2 YFSETQ. The CDR3 DNA follows: TGCGCCAGCGTCGAGAGCTCCCCGCTCAGCGGGGAGCTGTTTTTT. As protein: CASVESSPLSGELFF.

There are a few counts of this clone. The chain combines TRBV6-5 with TRBJ2-7, with a possible D match to TRBD1 (6 bases). This CDR3 has 12 amino acids. Germline V gives CDR1 MNHEY, CDR2 SVGAGI. V lost 8 bases and J 1 base, leaving 9 bases between the germline ends. The CDR3 region has the DNA TGTGCCAGCGGAGACAGGTCCTACGAGCAGTACTTC. This codes for CASGDRSYEQYF.

The V gene is TRBV7-9, the J gene TRBJ1-4; 7 nucleotides agree with TRBD1. CDR1 is SEHNR, CDR2 FQNEAQ, per germline (reference sequence). V lost 5 bases to trimming and J lost 4 bases; unmatched junction nucleotides: 4. This CDR3 has 14 amino acids. CDR3 in amino acids: CASSPTGLNEKLFF. In nucleotides, the CDR3 is TGTGCCAGCAGCCCGACAGGGCTTAATGAAAAACTGTTTTTT.

This clone was seen a few times. The CDR3 loop is CASSTWTGVHTDTQYF. The CDR3 DNA is TGTGCCAGTAGTACCTGGACAGGGGTCCACACAGATACGCAGTATTTT. The chain couples TRBV19 to TRBJ2-3; 9 bases line up with TRBD1. The CDR3 has 16 residues. Germline V lookup: CDR1 LNHDA, CDR2 SQIVND (reference sequence). V dropped 4 bases and J dropped 2; count of bases not matched to a gene: 7. The whole variable domain, filled in from reference TRBV19 and TRBJ2-3, reads DGGITQSPKYLFRKEGQNVTLSCEQNLNHDAMYWYRQDPGQGLRLIYYSQIVNDFQKGDIAEGYSVSREKKESFPLTVTSAQKNPTAFYLCASSTWTGVHTDTQYFGPGTRLTVL.